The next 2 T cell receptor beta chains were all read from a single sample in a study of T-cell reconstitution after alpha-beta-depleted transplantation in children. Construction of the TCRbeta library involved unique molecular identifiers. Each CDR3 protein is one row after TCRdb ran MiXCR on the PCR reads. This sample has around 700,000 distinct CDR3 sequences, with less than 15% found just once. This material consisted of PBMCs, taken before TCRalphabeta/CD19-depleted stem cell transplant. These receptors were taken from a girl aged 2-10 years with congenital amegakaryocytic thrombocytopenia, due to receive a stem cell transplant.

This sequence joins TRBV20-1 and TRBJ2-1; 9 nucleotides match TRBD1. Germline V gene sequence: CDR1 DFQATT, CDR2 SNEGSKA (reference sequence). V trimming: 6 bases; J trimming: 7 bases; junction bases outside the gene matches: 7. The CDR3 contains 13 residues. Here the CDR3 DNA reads TGCAGTGCCCCGGGACAGGGTTGGAATGAGCAGTTCTTC. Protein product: CSAPGQGWNEQFF.

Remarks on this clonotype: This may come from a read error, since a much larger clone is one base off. CDR3 DNA: TGTGCCAGCAGTTTAGAGACCCGGGAGGGCTCCTACCATGAGCAGTTCTTC. Its translation: CASSLETREGSYHEQFF. The chain couples TRBV12-3 or TRBV12-4 to TRBJ2-1; 8 bases map to TRBD2. The CDR3 has 17 amino acids.